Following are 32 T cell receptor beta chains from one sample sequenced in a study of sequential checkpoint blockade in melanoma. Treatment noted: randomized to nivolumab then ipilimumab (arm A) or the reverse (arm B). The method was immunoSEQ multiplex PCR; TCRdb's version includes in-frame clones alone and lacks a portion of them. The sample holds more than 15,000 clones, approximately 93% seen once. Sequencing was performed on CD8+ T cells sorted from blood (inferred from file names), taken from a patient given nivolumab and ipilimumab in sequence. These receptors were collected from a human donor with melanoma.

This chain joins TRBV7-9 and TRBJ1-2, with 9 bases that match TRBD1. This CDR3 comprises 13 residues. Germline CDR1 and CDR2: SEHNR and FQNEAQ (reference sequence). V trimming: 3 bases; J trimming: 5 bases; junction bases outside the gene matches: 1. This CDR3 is CASSLTGGYGYTF. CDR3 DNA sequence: TGTGCCAGCAGCTTGACAGGGGGGTATGGCTACACCTTC.

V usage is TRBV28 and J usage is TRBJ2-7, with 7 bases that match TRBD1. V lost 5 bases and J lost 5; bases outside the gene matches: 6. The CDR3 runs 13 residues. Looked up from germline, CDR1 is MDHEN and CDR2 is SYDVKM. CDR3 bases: TGTGCCAGCAGTCCGACAGGGACCGACGAGCAGTACTTC. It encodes CASSPTGTDEQYF. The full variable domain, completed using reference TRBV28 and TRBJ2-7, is DVKVTQSSRYLVKRTGEKVFLECVQDMDHENMFWYRQDPGLGLRLIYFSYDVKMKEKGDIPEGYSVSREKKERFSLILESASTNQTSMYLCASSPTGTDEQYFGPGTRLTVT.

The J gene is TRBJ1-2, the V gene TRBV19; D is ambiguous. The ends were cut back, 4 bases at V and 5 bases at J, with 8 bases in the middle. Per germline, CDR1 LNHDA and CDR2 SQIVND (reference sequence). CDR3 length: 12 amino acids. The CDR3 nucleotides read TGTGCCAGTAGTAGCGCCCCTTATGGCTACACCTTC. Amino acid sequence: CASSSAPYGYTF. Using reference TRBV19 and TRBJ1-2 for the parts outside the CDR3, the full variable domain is DGGITQSPKYLFRKEGQNVTLSCEQNLNHDAMYWYRQDPGQGLRLIYYSQIVNDFQKGDIAEGYSVSREKKESFPLTVTSAQKNPTAFYLCASSSAPYGYTFGSGTRLTVV.

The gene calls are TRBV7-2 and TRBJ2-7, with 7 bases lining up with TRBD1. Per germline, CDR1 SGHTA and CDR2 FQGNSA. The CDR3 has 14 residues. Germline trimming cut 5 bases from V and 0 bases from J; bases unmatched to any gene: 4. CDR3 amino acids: CASSPTGSSYEQYF. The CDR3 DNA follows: TGTGCCAGCAGCCCGACAGGGTCCTCCTACGAGCAGTACTTC. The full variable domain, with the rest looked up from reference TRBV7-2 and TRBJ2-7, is GAGVSQSPSNKVTEKGKDVELRCDPISGHTALYWYRQSLGQGLEFLIYFQGNSAPDKSGLPSDRFSAERTGGSVSTLTIQRTQQEDSAVYLCASSPTGSSYEQYFGPGTRLTVT.

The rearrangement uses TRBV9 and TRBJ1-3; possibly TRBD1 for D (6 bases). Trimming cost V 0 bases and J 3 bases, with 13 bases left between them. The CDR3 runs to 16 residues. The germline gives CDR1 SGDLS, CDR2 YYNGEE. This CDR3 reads CASSVGGGQVGNTIYF. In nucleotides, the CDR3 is TGTGCCAGCAGCGTAGGAGGGGGACAAGTTGGAAACACCATATATTTT.

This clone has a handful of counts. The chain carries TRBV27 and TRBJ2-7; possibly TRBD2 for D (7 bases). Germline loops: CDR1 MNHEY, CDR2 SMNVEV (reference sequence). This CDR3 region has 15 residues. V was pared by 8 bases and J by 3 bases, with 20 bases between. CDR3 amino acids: CASRKGGGRHYEQYF. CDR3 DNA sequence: TGTGCCAGCCGGAAGGGGGGGGGCCGACACTACGAGCAGTACTTC.

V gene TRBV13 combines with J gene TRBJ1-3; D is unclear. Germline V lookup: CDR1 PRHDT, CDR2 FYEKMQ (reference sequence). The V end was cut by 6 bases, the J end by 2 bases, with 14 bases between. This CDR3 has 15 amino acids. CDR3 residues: CASSPPGGPGNTIYF. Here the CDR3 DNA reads TGTGCCAGCAGTCCACCGGGAGGGCCTGGAAACACCATATATTTT.

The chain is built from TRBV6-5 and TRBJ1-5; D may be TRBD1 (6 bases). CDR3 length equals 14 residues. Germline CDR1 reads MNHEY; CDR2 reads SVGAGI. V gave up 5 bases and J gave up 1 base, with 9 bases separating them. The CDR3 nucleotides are TGTGCCAGCAGTAGGGACAACAGCAATCAGCCCCAGCATTTT. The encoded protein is CASSRDNSNQPQHF.

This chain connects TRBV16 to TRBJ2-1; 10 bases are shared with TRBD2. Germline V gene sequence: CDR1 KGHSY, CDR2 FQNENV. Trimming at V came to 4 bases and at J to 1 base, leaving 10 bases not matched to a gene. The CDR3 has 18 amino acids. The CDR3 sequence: CASSPRTSGAFSYNEQFF. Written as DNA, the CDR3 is TGTGCCAGCAGCCCACGGACTAGCGGAGCATTTTCCTACAATGAGCAGTTCTTC.

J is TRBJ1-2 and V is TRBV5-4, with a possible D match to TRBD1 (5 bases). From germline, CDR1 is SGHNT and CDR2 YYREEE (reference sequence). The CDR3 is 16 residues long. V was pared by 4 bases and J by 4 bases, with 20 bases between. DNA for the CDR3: TGTGCCAGCAGCCAAGGTGGTGTAGGGACTGTCTATGGCTACACCTTC. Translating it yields CASSQGGVGTVYGYTF. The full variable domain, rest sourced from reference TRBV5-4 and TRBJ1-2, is ETGVTQSPTHLIKTRGQQVTLRCSSQSGHNTVSWYQQALGQGPQFIFQYYREEENGRGNFPPRFSGLQFPNYSSELNVNALELDDSALYLCASSQGGVGTVYGYTFGSGTRLTVV.

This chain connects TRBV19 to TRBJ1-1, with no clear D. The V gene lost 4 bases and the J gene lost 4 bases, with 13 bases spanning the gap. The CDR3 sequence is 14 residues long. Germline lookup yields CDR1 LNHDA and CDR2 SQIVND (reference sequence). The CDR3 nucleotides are TGTGCCAGTAGTACCCCCGGGGTGGGCACTGAAGCTTTCTTT. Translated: CASSTPGVGTEAFF.

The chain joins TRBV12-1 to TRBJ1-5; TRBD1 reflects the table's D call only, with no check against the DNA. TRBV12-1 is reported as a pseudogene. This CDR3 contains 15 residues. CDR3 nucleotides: TGTGCCAGCAGCTTTGTGAGGGGGACGGGTCAGCCCCAGCATTTT. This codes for CASSFVRGTGQPQHF.

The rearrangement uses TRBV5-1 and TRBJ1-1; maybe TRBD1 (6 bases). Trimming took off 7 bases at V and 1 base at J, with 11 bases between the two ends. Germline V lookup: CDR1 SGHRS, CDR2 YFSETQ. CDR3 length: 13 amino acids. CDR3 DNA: TGCGCCAGCCATCACAGGGCGAACACTGAAGCTTTCTTT. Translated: CASHHRANTEAFF.

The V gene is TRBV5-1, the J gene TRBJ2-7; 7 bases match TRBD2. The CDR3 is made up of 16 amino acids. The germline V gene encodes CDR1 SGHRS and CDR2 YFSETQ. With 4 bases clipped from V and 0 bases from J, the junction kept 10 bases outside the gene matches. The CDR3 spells CASSGGEDHHSYEQYF. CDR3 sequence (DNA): TGCGCCAGCAGCGGGGGGGAGGACCATCACTCCTACGAGCAGTACTTC.

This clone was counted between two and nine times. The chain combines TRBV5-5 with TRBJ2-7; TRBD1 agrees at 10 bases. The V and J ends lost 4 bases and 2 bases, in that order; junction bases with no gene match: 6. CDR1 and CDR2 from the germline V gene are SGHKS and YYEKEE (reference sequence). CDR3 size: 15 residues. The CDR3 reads CASSIGTGVAYEQYF. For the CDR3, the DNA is TGTGCCAGCAGCATAGGGACAGGGGTTGCCTACGAGCAGTACTTC.

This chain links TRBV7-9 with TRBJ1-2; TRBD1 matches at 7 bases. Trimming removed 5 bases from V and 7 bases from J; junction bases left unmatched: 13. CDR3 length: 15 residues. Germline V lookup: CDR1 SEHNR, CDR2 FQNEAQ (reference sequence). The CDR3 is CASSTTRDSVPGYTF. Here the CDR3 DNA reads TGTGCCAGCAGCACAACCCGGGACAGCGTTCCTGGCTACACCTTC. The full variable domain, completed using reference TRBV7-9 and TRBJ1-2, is DTGVSQNPRHKITKRGQNVTFRCDPISEHNRLYWYRQTLGQGPEFLTYFQNEAQLEKSRLLSDRFSAERPKGSFSTLEIQRTEQGDSAMYLCASSTTRDSVPGYTFGSGTRLTVV.

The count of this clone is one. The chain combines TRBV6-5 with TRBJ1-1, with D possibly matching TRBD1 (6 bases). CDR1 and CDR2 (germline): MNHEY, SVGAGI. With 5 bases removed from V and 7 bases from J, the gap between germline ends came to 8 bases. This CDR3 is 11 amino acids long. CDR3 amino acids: CASSTGNEAFF. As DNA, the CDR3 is TGTGCCAGCAGTACAGGGAATGAAGCTTTCTTT.

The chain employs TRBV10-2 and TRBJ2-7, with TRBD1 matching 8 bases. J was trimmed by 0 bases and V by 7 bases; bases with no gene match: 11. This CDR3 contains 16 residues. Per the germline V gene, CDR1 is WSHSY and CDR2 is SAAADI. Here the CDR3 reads CASTYDRGQCSYEQYV. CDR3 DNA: TGCGCCAGCACGTATGACAGGGGTCAGTGCTCCTACGAGCAGTACGTC.

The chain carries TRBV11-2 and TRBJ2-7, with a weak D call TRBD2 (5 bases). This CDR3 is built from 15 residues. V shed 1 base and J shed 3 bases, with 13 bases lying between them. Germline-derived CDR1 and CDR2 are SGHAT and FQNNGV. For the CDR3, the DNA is TGTGCCAGCAGCTTAGCCCTGGGAGCGGACTACGAGCAGTACTTC. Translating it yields CASSLALGADYEQYF.

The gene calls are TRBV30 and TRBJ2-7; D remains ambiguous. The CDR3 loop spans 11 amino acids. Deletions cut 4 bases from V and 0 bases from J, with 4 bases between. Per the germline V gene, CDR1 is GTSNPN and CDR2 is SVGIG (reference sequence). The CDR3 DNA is TGTGCCTGGACTAGCTCCTACGAGCAGTACTTC. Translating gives CAWTSSYEQYF.

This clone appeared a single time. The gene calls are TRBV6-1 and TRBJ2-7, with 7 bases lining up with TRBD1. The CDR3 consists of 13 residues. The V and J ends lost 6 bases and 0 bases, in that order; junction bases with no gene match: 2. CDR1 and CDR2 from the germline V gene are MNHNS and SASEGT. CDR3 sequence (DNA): TGTGCCAGCAGAAGGACAGGCTCCTACGAGCAGTACGTC. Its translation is CASRRTGSYEQYV.

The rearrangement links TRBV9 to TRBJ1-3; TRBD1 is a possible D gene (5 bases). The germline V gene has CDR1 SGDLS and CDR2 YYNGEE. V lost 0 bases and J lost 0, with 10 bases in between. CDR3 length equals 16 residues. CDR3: CASSVEAGPSGNTIYF. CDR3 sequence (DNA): TGTGCCAGCAGCGTAGAGGCAGGGCCCTCTGGAAACACCATATATTTT.

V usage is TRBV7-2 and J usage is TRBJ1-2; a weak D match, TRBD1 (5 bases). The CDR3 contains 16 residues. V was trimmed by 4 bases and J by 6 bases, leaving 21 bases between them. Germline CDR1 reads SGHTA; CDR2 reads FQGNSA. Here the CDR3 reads CASSSPPRQLRDGYTF. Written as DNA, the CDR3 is TGTGCCAGCAGCTCCCCCCCGAGACAGCTAAGGGATGGCTACACCTTC.

CDR3 nucleotides: TGTGCCAGCAGCGTAGAGCCCGGGGTCGCTGAAGCTTTCTTT. Protein product: CASSVEPGVAEAFF. The chain couples TRBV9 to TRBJ1-1; D gene unclear. V was pared by 0 bases and J by 6 bases, with 12 bases between. The CDR3 is 14 residues long. From germline, CDR1 is SGDLS and CDR2 YYNGEE.

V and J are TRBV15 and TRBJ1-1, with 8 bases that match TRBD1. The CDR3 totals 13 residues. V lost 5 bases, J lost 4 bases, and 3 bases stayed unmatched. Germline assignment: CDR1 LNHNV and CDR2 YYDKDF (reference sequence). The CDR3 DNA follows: TGTGCCACCAGCGCCGACAGGGGCACTGAAGCTTTCTTT. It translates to CATSADRGTEAFF.

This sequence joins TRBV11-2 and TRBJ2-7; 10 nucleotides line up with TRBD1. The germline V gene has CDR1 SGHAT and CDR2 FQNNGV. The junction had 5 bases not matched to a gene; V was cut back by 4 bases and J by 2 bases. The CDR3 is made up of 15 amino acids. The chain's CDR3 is CASSYSGTGAYEQYF. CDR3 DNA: TGTGCCAGCAGCTACTCCGGGACAGGGGCCTACGAGCAGTACTTC.

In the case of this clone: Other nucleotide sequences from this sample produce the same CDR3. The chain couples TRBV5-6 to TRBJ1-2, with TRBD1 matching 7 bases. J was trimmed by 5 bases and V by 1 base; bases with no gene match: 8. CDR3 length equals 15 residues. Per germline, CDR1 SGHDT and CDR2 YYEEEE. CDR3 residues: CASSLRRGLGYGYTF. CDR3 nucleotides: TGTGCCAGCAGCTTGCGTAGGGGGCTAGGGTATGGCTACACCTTC.

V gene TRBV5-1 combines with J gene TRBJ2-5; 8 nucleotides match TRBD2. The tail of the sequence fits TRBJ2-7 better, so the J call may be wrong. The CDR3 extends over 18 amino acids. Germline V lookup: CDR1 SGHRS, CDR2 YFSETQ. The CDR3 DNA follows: TGCGCCAGCAGCTCCCCCTCTCCGGGGGGGGGCACCTCATACGAGCAGTACTTC. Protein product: CASSSPSPGGGTSYEQYF.

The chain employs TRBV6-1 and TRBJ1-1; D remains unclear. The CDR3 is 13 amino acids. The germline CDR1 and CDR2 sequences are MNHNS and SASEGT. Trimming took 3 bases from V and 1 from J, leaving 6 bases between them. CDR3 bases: TGTGCCAGCAGTGAGAGGAGGAACACTGAAGCTTTCTTT. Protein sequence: CASSERRNTEAFF.

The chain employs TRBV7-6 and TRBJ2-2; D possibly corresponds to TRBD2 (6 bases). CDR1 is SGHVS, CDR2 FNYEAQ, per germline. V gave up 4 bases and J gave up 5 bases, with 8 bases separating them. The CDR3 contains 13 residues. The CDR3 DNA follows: TGTGCCAGCAGCTCCGGGACTACCGGGGAGCTGTTTTTT. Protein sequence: CASSSGTTGELFF.

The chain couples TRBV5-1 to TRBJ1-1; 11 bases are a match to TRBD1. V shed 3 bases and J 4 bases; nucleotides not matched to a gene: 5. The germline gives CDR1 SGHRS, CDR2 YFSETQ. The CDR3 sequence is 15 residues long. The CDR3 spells CASSWTGGSSTEAFF. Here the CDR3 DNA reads TGCGCCAGCAGCTGGACAGGGGGCTCGAGCACTGAAGCTTTCTTT.

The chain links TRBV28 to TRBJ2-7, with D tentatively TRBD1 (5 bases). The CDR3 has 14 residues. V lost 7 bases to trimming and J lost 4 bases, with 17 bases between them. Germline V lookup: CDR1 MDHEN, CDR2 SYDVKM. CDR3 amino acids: CASNSPLDRYEQYV. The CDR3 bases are TGTGCCAGCAATTCCCCTTTAGACAGATACGAGCAGTACGTC.